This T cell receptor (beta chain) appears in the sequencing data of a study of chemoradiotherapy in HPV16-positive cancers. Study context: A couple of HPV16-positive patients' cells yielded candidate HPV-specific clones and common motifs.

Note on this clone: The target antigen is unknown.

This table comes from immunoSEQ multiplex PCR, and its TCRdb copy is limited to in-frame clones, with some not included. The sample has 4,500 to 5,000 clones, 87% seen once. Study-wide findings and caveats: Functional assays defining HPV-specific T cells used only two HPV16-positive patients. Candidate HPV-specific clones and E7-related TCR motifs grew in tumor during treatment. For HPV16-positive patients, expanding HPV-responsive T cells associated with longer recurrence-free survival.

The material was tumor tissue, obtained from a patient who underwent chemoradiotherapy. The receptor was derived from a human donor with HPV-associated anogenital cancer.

Here the CDR3 DNA reads TGTGCTAGTGGTTTGGACGCCCCCGGGACAGGGTCTGGCTACACCTTC. It specifies CASGLDAPGTGSGYTF. The V gene is TRBV12-5, the J gene TRBJ1-2; TRBD1 matches at 9 bases. From germline, CDR1 is LGHNT and CDR2 FRNRAP. The CDR3 extends over 16 amino acids. The ends lost 1 base at V and 7 bases at J; junction bases unmatched: 10.